What follows are 10 T cell receptor beta chains derived from one specimen sequenced in a study of persistence of HIV-infected CD4 T cells. For these TCRs, the target antigens are not known. The stimulus was lysate of CMV-infected fibroblasts, around 10 ug/mL. Memory cells lacking CD40L and CD69 with high CD45RO were sorted. This was the immunoSEQ version 4 assay in survey mode. Clones were read by immunoSEQ multiplex PCR, and TCRdb kept only the in-frame ones, dropping some. Counted here are about 28,000 clones, roughly four fifths occurring once; the ten biggest clones make up 4% to 5%. Sequenced here: CD4+ T cells sorted from PBMCs after approximately 19-hour stimulation, sampled from a patient who received antiretroviral therapy. The receptor source for this set is an adult man with HIV who was CMV-seropositive.

This chain connects TRBV2 to TRBJ1-6; D gene uncertain. The CDR3 loop spans 15 amino acids. Germline CDR1 is SNHLY and CDR2 is FYNNEI. V was trimmed by 7 bases and J by 6 bases, leaving 16 bases between them. The CDR3 nucleotides read TGTGCCAGCAAGAATACGGACCAGGCTAATTCACCCCTCCACTTT. It yields the protein CASKNTDQANSPLHF.

The rearrangement links TRBV7-8 to TRBJ2-1; D is unresolved. V lost 1 base and J lost 2, with 9 bases in between. The CDR3 covers 15 residues. Germline-derived CDR1 and CDR2 are SGHVS and FQNEAQ. CDR3 protein: CASSLGGEPYNEQFF. Here the CDR3 DNA reads TGTGCCAGCAGCTTAGGCGGTGAACCCTACAATGAGCAGTTCTTC.

This chain uses TRBV5-5 with TRBJ1-6; D unclear. Trimming removed 4 bases from V and 5 bases from J, with 13 bases in between. Germline V gene data show CDR1 as SGHKS and CDR2 as YYEKEE (reference sequence). This CDR3 region has 15 residues. The CDR3 sequence is CASSPVQAHNSPLHF. The CDR3 nucleotides are TGTGCCAGCAGCCCAGTCCAGGCGCATAATTCACCCCTCCACTTT.

The genes are TRBV10-3 and TRBJ1-6, with D unresolved. V was shortened by 0 bases and J by 6 bases, with 9 bases between the two germline ends. Germline V CDR1 and CDR2: ENHRY, SYGVKD. The CDR3 is 15 amino acids. The CDR3 bases are TGTGCCATCAGTGAGTCGCCCATTCGTAATTCACCCCTCCACTTT. Translated, it gives CAISESPIRNSPLHF.

The rearrangement links TRBV24-1 to TRBJ2-7; 10 bases fit TRBD1. The junction had 4 bases not matched to a gene; V was cut back by 9 bases and J by 6 bases. The CDR3 sequence is 12 residues long. Looked up from germline, CDR1 is KGHDR and CDR2 is SFDVKD. The CDR3, as DNA: TGTGCCACCGGGACAGGGGAATCCGAGCAGTACTTC. Amino acids: CATGTGESEQYF.

This chain links TRBV10-1 with TRBJ2-7; D call uncertain. Germline-derived CDR1 and CDR2 are WNHNN and SYGVQD (reference sequence). CDR3 length equals 13 residues. V lost 3 bases and J lost 2, with 8 bases in between. Here the CDR3 reads CASSESGTYEQYF. The DNA of the CDR3 is TGCGCCAGCAGTGAATCGGGCACCTACGAGCAGTACTTC.

The CDR3 here is CASSGQNYNEQFF. The CDR3 DNA reads as TGTGCCAGCAGCGGACAGAACTACAATGAGCAGTTCTTC. This sequence joins TRBV28 and TRBJ2-1; perhaps TRBD1 as D (6 bases). The CDR3 has 13 residues. V lost 6 bases, J lost 3 bases, and 9 bases lay in between. Per the germline V gene, CDR1 is MDHEN and CDR2 is SYDVKM.

This clone occurred once. This chain uses TRBV6-2 or TRBV6-3 with TRBJ1-6, with TRBD1 identical over 8 bases. The CDR3 spans 14 residues. The V segment lost 6 bases and the J segment 7 bases; nucleotides outside the gene matches: 5. Germline V gene data show CDR1 as MNHEY and CDR2 as SVGEGT. DNA of the CDR3: TGTGCCAGCAGCTCAGGGGGCAGAAATTCACCCCTCCACTTT. Its protein is CASSSGGRNSPLHF.

J is TRBJ2-5 and V is TRBV10-3; D remains unclear. The CDR3 covers 15 residues. With 5 bases removed from V and 1 base from J, the gap between germline ends came to 14 bases. The germline V gene has CDR1 ENHRY and CDR2 SYGVKD. The CDR3 bases are TGTGCCATCAGTAACCCCCTGAGTGGCCAAGAGACCCAGTACTTC. Translating gives CAISNPLSGQETQYF.

The chain recombines TRBV28 with TRBJ2-1, with 13 bases fitting TRBD2. This CDR3 has 13 residues. V was clipped by 10 bases and J by 7 bases; unmatched bases: 4. Germline-derived CDR1 and CDR2 are MDHEN and SYDVKM. The CDR3 is CAILAGGPNEQFF. CDR3 coding DNA: TGTGCCATACTAGCGGGGGGGCCTAATGAGCAGTTCTTC.